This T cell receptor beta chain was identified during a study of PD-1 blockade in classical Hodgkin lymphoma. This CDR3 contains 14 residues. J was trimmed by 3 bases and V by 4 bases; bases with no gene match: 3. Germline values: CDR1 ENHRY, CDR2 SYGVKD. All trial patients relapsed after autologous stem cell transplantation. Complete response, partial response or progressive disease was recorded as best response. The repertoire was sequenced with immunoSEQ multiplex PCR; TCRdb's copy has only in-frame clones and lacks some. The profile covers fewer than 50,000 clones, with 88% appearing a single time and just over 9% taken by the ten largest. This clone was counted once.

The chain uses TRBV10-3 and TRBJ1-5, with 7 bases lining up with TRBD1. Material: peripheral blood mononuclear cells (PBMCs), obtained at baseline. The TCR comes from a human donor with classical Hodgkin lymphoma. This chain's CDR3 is CAISADRDNQPQHF. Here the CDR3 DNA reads TGTGCCATCAGTGCCGACAGGGACAATCAGCCCCAGCATTTT.